The 3 T cell receptor beta chains in this list originate from one sample, sequenced in a study of tumor-infiltrating lymphocytes in primary liver carcinoma. The researchers produced TCR beta cDNA from approximately 540 ng total RNA with a constant-region primer. Researchers made the TCR beta libraries by running three nested multiplex PCR rounds with slightly modified ARM-PCR. Running 10 cycles apiece, the first two PCR rounds relied on TRBV1-TRBV30 forward primers together with a C-beta reverse primer. TCRdb called the multiplex PCR reads again in MiXCR, with one record for every CDR3 protein. The top ten hold roughly 7.9% of the sample, which has some 110,000 distinct CDR3 sequences, 64% seen once. DNA and RNA were both co-extracted from approximately 20-30 mg of bulk tissue that had not been sorted. The sequenced sample was liver tumor tissue from sampling region 3. Sample subset: tumor region T3, left-lateral pole. The source of these receptors is a woman aged 55-69 years with primary liver carcinoma and hepatitis B virus infection.

Concerning this clonotype itself: One junction end does not reproduce the germline sequence, and a read error may be involved. The V and J genes are TRBV6-5 and TRBJ2-3, with TRBD2 as a possible D gene (6 bases). The CDR3 spans 18 residues. Looked up from germline, CDR1 is MNHEY and CDR2 is SVGAGI. DNA for the CDR3: TGTGCCAGCAGTTCCTCTCGTGTGGGAGGCCTCGGCACAGATATGCAGTATTTT. Amino acid sequence: CASSSSRVGGLGTDMQYF.

For this clonotype: This may come from a read error, since a much larger clone is one base off. The rearrangement links TRBV19 to TRBJ2-7; possible D gene TRBD2, 6 bases. Germline CDR1 and CDR2: LNHDA and SQIVND (reference sequence). V was cut by 5 bases and J by 2 bases, with 16 bases left in between. This CDR3 is 15 amino acids long. The CDR3 coding sequence is TGTGCCAGTAGTGCGGGGACCGACTGGACCTACGAGCAGTACTTC. Its translation: CASSAGTDWTYEQYF.

This clonotype has just a few counts. At one end the junction does not follow the germline gene, possibly because of a read error. This chain connects TRBV5-1 to TRBJ2-5; 7 nucleotides match TRBD1. The CDR3 is made up of 13 amino acids. Per germline, CDR1 SGHRS and CDR2 YFSETQ. The CDR3 DNA follows: TGCGCCAGCAGCCTGGGACAGCAAGAGGCCCAGTACTTC. This sequence encodes CASSLGQQEAQYF.